This T cell receptor beta chain was recorded in a study of response to subunit inactivated influenza vaccine. Broader study findings: The authors suggested that few new T cells are recruited per seasonal influenza vaccination.

Germline trimming cut 3 bases from V and 2 bases from J; bases unmatched to any gene: 18. The CDR3 consists of 20 residues. Germline V gene lookup returns CDR1 SGHRS and CDR2 YFSETQ. This clonotype turned up a few times. Its antigen is unidentified. TCRdb re-called the RT-PCR reads with MiXCR, one entry per CDR3 protein. The data show about 160,000 distinct CDR3 sequences, 11% seen once. The chain links TRBV5-1 to TRBJ2-1; 9 nucleotides match TRBD1. The material sequenced was non-naive T cells sorted from PBMCs, taken 45 days after vaccination. The clonotype was recovered from a man aged 50 to 60 who received an inactivated influenza vaccine. As DNA, the CDR3 is TGCGCCAGCAGCTACCGGGACAGGGAAGTTTGGGGGAACCCCTACAATGAGCAGTTCTTC. Its translation: CASSYRDREVWGNPYNEQFF.